These 17 T cell receptor beta chains share one sample of origin, sequenced in a study of blood T cell repertoires in COVID-19. Profiled with immunoSEQ multiplex PCR; TCRdb holds only in-frame clones, not every one. Of hundreds of thousands of clones listed, over 75% were seen once; the top ten hold more than 10%. The specimen was peripheral blood. The source is a human donor in a cohort sampled during active COVID-19.

The chain uses TRBV15 and TRBJ2-5; 9 nucleotides align to TRBD1. Germline V gives CDR1 LNHNV, CDR2 YYDKDF (reference sequence). CDR3 length: 13 amino acids. Trimming removed 6 bases from V and 6 bases from J; junction bases left unmatched: 5. CDR3 amino acids: CATRPTGGQTQYF. The CDR3 bases are TGTGCCACCAGGCCGACAGGGGGTCAGACCCAGTACTTC.

The chain is built from TRBV3-1 (or the pseudogene TRBV3-2) and TRBJ2-1, with 7 nucleotides matching TRBD2. Per the germline V gene, CDR1 is LGHDT and CDR2 is YNNKEL (reference sequence). This CDR3 spans 13 amino acids. Trimming took 6 bases from V and 8 from J; bases not matched to a gene: 7. Written as DNA, the CDR3 is TGTGCCAGCAGTCGGACTAGAGGATATGAGCAGTTCTTC. Translation gives CASSRTRGYEQFF.

V and J are TRBV27 and TRBJ1-5, with D hard to call. The V gene's germline CDR1 is MNHEY and CDR2 SMNVEV (reference sequence). Deletions cut 3 bases from V and 4 bases from J, with 4 bases between. The CDR3 spans 12 residues. CDR3 in DNA: TGTGCCAGCAGTTTCCAGAATCAGCCCCAGCATTTT. It specifies CASSFQNQPQHF.

This sequence joins TRBV29-1 and TRBJ2-7, with 8 bases lining up with TRBD1. From germline, CDR1 is SQVTM and CDR2 ANQGSEA. There are 13 residues in the CDR3. With V trimmed by 5 bases and J by 2 bases, 5 bases remained unmatched. DNA of the CDR3: TGCAGCGTTTCGCAGGGGGCTACCTACGAGCAGTACTTC. This sequence encodes CSVSQGATYEQYF.

The rearrangement links TRBV6-5 to TRBJ2-1; D might be TRBD1 (6 bases). CDR1 is MNHEY, CDR2 SVGAGI, per germline. Trimming removed 10 bases from V and 6 bases from J, with 16 bases in between. The CDR3 runs to 13 residues. CDR3 nucleotides: TGTGCCACTAACAGGGAGCGTATCAATGAGCAGTTCTTC. It translates to CATNRERINEQFF.

This CDR3 is CATSTGLSLSGANVLTF. The DNA for the CDR3 is TGTGCCACCTCGACAGGCTTATCTCTCTCTGGGGCCAACGTCCTGACTTTC. This sequence joins TRBV19 and TRBJ2-6; D is perhaps TRBD1 (6 bases). CDR3 length: 17 amino acids. Trimming removed 10 bases from V and 0 bases from J, with 19 bases in between. CDR1 and CDR2 from the germline V gene are LNHDA and SQIVND (reference sequence).

This clone was detected a few times. The gene calls are TRBV2 and TRBJ1-5; 7 bases match TRBD1. With V trimmed by 8 bases and J by 0 bases, 4 bases remained unmatched. This CDR3 region has 14 residues. CDR1 and CDR2 from the germline V gene are SNHLY and FYNNEI. This chain's CDR3 is CASAGTASNQPQHF. CDR3 coding DNA: TGTGCCAGCGCAGGGACAGCTAGCAATCAGCCCCAGCATTTT.

V is TRBV2 and J is TRBJ2-2, with D perhaps TRBD1 (6 bases). Deletions cut 9 bases from V and 4 bases from J, with 15 bases between. The CDR3 has 14 amino acids. Germline V gene data show CDR1 as SNHLY and CDR2 as FYNNEI. Here the CDR3 DNA reads TGTGCCAGGGGAACAGGGACCGCCACCGGGGAGCTGTTTTTT. Translation: CARGTGTATGELFF.

The J gene is TRBJ2-7, the V gene TRBV2; TRBD1 aligns across 7 bases. The CDR3 sequence is 14 residues long. CDR1 SNHLY and CDR2 FYNNEI come from the germline V gene. J lost 3 bases, V lost 5 bases, and 7 bases had no gene match. The CDR3 DNA reads as TGTGCCAGCAGTTCCGGGACAGCATTCTACGAGCAGTACTTC. It translates to CASSSGTAFYEQYF.

This clone was counted a few times. The CDR3 sequence is CATSTPGQPLNEKLFF. The CDR3, as DNA: TGTGCCACCAGCACCCCTGGACAGCCTCTTAATGAAAAACTGTTTTTT. This chain joins TRBV15 and TRBJ1-4, with D perhaps TRBD1 (6 bases). Trimming left V 4 bases short and J 4 bases short, with 16 bases between. Looked up from germline, CDR1 is LNHNV and CDR2 is YYDKDF (reference sequence). The length of the CDR3 is 16 residues.

This sequence joins TRBV28 and TRBJ1-2, with D maybe TRBD1 (6 bases). This CDR3 spans 12 amino acids. Per germline, CDR1 MDHEN and CDR2 SYDVKM. The V end lost 6 bases, the J end lost 13 bases, and 18 bases lay between the germline ends. This chain's CDR3 is CASSHRERLCTF. In DNA form, the CDR3 reads TGTGCCAGCAGCCACAGGGAGAGGCTGTGCACCTTC.

The chain has TRBV12-3 or TRBV12-4 and TRBJ2-7; the D is unclear. The CDR3 totals 12 residues. V lost 5 bases and J 3 bases, leaving 8 bases between the germline ends. This chain's CDR3 is CASSTQYYEQYF. CDR3 bases: TGTGCCAGCAGTACGCAGTACTACGAGCAGTACTTC.

This chain joins TRBV10-1 and TRBJ2-7, with 10 bases lining up with TRBD1. CDR3 length: 17 residues. The germline gives CDR1 WNHNN, CDR2 SYGVQD (reference sequence). Trimming took 2 bases from V and 4 from J; bases not matched to a gene: 11. CDR3 region: CASSEPSPGQGTYEQYF. Here the CDR3 DNA reads TGCGCCAGCAGTGAGCCCAGTCCGGGACAGGGGACTTACGAGCAGTACTTC.

The rearrangement uses TRBV13 and TRBJ1-2; TRBD1 matches 10 bases. The CDR3 is made up of 19 amino acids. Germline CDR1 is PRHDT and CDR2 is FYEKMQ (reference sequence). The V segment lost 3 bases and the J segment 0 bases; nucleotides outside the gene matches: 13. The CDR3 DNA reads as TGTGCCAGCAGCTTTTACCGGGACAGGGGTGCTCCTACTAACTATGGCTACACCTTC. It codes for CASSFYRDRGAPTNYGYTF.

The chain recombines TRBV19 with TRBJ1-3; no definite D call. The CDR3 consists of 14 residues. CDR1 LNHDA and CDR2 SQIVND come from the germline V gene (reference sequence). Trimming took 3 bases from V and 4 from J, leaving 10 bases between them. The CDR3 DNA reads TGTGCCAGTAGTATGGGAGGGTCCGGAAACACCATATATTTT. Encoded protein: CASSMGGSGNTIYF. Variable domain in full (rest from reference TRBV19 and TRBJ1-3): DGGITQSPKYLFRKEGQNVTLSCEQNLNHDAMYWYRQDPGQGLRLIYYSQIVNDFQKGDIAEGYSVSREKKESFPLTVTSAQKNPTAFYLCASSMGGSGNTIYFGEGSWLTVV.

The chain couples TRBV19 to TRBJ2-5; D may be TRBD2 (7 bases). V lost 5 bases, J lost 4 bases, and 17 bases lay in between. This CDR3 spans 15 amino acids. From germline, CDR1 is LNHDA and CDR2 SQIVND (reference sequence). The DNA of the CDR3 is TGTGCCAGTAGTGCGCGGGCGAGGGGGGGAGAGACCCAGTACTTC. Protein sequence: CASSARARGGETQYF.

The chain is built from TRBV27 and TRBJ1-6; no clear D gene. Germline V lookup: CDR1 MNHEY, CDR2 SMNVEV (reference sequence). Deletions cut 3 bases from V and 8 bases from J, with 11 bases between. The CDR3 loop spans 14 amino acids. The CDR3 DNA reads TGTGCCAGCAGTTTCCGGGGTCCTGATTCACCCCTCCACTTT. This encodes CASSFRGPDSPLHF.